This TCR beta chain is from a study of blood T cell repertoires in COVID-19. Germline trimming cut 6 bases from V and 8 bases from J; bases unmatched to any gene: 5. The CDR3 sequence is 12 residues long. The protocol was immunoSEQ multiplex PCR, while the TCRdb copy is restricted to in-frame clones and leaves out a portion. The profile shows roughly 400,000 clones, approximately 88% of them singletons. The receptor's source is a woman in her thirties or forties with acute COVID-19. The chain employs TRBV12-3 or TRBV12-4 and TRBJ1-2, with 8 nucleotides matching TRBD1. The material sequenced was PBMCs or T cells enriched from blood (not recorded which). CDR3 sequence: CASSRGLGGYTF. As DNA, the CDR3 is TGTGCCAGCAGCAGGGGGCTTGGGGGCTACACCTTC.